A single sample gave rise to the 10 T cell receptor beta chains below, sequenced in a study of blood T cell repertoires in COVID-19 (dated by TCRdb to the early 2020s). Library preparation was by the immunoSEQ multiplex PCR assay. TCRdb provides this immuneACCESS table in a form limited to in-frame rearrangements. Some clones are lacking; in checked studies, under half of them reflect an unresolved V gene, and why the rest are absent is not known. The sample has about 210,000 clones on record, around 88% of them singletons. Under 3.5% of the sample is held by the ten biggest clonotypes. The source material was peripheral blood. These TCRs come from a man aged 45 to 65 with active or convalescent COVID-19.

The chain recombines TRBV5-1 with TRBJ1-5; D not resolved. Trimming stripped 1 base from V and 7 bases from J, with 9 bases between. This CDR3 has 13 amino acids. Per the germline V gene, CDR1 is SGHRS and CDR2 is YFSETQ. The CDR3 DNA reads TGCGCCAGCAGCTTGATGGAGGGACAGCCCCAGCATTTT. Protein: CASSLMEGQPQHF.

The genes are TRBV6-2 or TRBV6-3 and TRBJ2-6, with TRBD1 identical over 11 bases. The germline gives CDR1 MNHEY, CDR2 SVGEGT. This CDR3 comprises 19 residues. V lost 2 bases, J lost 0 bases, and 6 bases stayed unmatched. CDR3 protein: CASSYRRDRGISGANVLTF. CDR3 sequence (DNA): TGTGCCAGCAGTTACCGCCGGGACAGGGGGATCTCTGGGGCCAACGTCCTGACTTTC.

V is TRBV7-6 and J is TRBJ2-1, with 10 bases identical to TRBD2. This CDR3 contains 16 residues. Germline V CDR1 and CDR2: SGHVS, FNYEAQ. V lost 1 base, J lost 4 bases, and 4 bases stayed unmatched. This chain's CDR3 is CASSLGASGSYNEQFF. DNA for the CDR3: TGTGCCAGCAGCTTAGGGGCTAGCGGGAGTTACAATGAGCAGTTCTTC.

This rearrangement joins TRBV28 to TRBJ2-5; 7 nucleotides agree with TRBD1. The CDR3 loop spans 14 amino acids. The V gene's germline CDR1 is MDHEN and CDR2 SYDVKM. V gave up 4 bases and J gave up 2 bases; unmatched junction bases: 4. The CDR3 loop reads CASSSLDRQETQYF. CDR3 DNA sequence: TGTGCCAGCAGTTCCTTGGACAGGCAAGAGACCCAGTACTTC.

The J gene is TRBJ2-1, the V gene TRBV19, with 8 nucleotides matching TRBD2. The ends lost 5 bases at V and 4 bases at J; junction bases unmatched: 13. Germline lookup yields CDR1 LNHDA and CDR2 SQIVND (reference sequence). This CDR3 has 17 amino acids. The chain's CDR3 is CASSPSGGSGKYNEQFF. CDR3 coding DNA: TGTGCCAGTAGTCCAAGCGGTGGTAGCGGGAAATACAATGAGCAGTTCTTC.

The chain combines TRBV2 with TRBJ1-3, with D perhaps TRBD1 (5 bases). The germline V gene has CDR1 SNHLY and CDR2 FYNNEI. This CDR3 spans 14 amino acids. V lost 5 bases, J lost 1 base, and 9 bases lay in between. CDR3 sequence reads: CASSTGPSGNTIYF. The CDR3 nucleotides read TGTGCCAGCAGTACAGGACCTTCTGGAAACACCATATATTTT.

The chain employs TRBV5-4 and TRBJ2-2; 9 positions agree with TRBD2. The CDR3 extends over 16 amino acids. V was clipped by 4 bases and J by 3 bases; unmatched bases: 7. Germline values: CDR1 SGHNT, CDR2 YYREEE (reference sequence). The CDR3 DNA is TGTGCCAGCAGCCCCCTGGCGGGAGGGTACACCGGGGAGCTGTTTTTT. This sequence encodes CASSPLAGGYTGELFF.

This clone was counted only a few times. The rearrangement links TRBV12-3 or TRBV12-4 to TRBJ1-2; tentative D call: TRBD1 (6 bases). V lost 7 bases to trimming and J lost 4 bases, with 13 bases between them. This CDR3 contains 13 residues. As DNA, the CDR3 is TGTGCCAGCACCTTAGACAGGACCTATGGCTACACCTTC. It specifies CASTLDRTYGYTF.

The V and J genes are TRBV5-1 and TRBJ1-2; TRBD1 aligns across 8 bases. The CDR3 sequence is 14 residues long. In germline, CDR1 is SGHRS, CDR2 YFSETQ. V was pared by 1 base and J by 6 bases, with 5 bases of the junction left unmatched. CDR3 bases: TGCGCCAGCAGCTTGAGGACAGGGATCCATGGCTACACCTTC. It codes for CASSLRTGIHGYTF.

This chain links TRBV24-1 with TRBJ2-3, with D uncertain. V was trimmed by 6 bases and J by 1 base, leaving 7 bases between them. Germline V CDR1 and CDR2: KGHDR, SFDVKD. CDR3 length equals 13 residues. CDR3 amino acids: CATSRVGTDTQYF. The CDR3 bases are TGTGCCACCAGTAGAGTGGGCACAGATACGCAGTATTTT.